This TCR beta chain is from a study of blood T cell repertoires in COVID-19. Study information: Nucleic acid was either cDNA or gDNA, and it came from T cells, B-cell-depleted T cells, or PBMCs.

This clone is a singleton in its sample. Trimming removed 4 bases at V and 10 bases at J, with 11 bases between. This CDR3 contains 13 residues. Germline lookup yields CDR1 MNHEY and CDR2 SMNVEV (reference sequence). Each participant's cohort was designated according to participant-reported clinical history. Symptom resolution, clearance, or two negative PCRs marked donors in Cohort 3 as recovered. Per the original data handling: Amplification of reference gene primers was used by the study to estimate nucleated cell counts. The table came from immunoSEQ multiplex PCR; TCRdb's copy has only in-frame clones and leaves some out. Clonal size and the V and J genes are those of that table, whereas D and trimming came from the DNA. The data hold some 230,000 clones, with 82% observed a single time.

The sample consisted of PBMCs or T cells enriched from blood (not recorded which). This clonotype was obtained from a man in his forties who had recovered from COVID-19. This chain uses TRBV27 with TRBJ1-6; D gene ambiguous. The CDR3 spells CASSYLGISPLHF. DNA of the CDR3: TGTGCCAGCAGTTACCTCGGGATCTCACCCCTCCACTTT.